In its sample, the clone carrying this TCR beta chain was seen many times. The sample originates from a study of T cells of healthy individuals. The germline CDR1 and CDR2 sequences are SGDLS and YYNGEE. The CDR3 length is 15 residues. The V gene lost 0 bases and the J gene lost 0 bases, with 7 bases spanning the gap. MiXCR, run by TCRdb on the 5' RACE reads, gives a single entry per CDR3 protein. The sample includes about 100,000 distinct CDR3 sequences, roughly 15% of them seen just once. J is TRBJ1-3 and V is TRBV9, with D unclear. This clonotype was sampled from a human donor in good health. The CDR3 region is CASSVDSFSGNTIYF. The CDR3 nucleotides are TGTGCCAGCAGCGTAGACTCTTTCTCTGGAAACACCATATATTTT.